A single T cell receptor beta chain is shown here with its context. These data are taken from a study of blood T cell repertoires in COVID-19. Whole-study context: Samples of COVID-19 (acute and convalescent) were obtained from the United States, Italy and Spain. PBMCs, B-cell-depleted T cells, or T cells provided the cDNA or gDNA that made up the material.

Germline lookup yields CDR1 SGHKS and CDR2 YYEKEE (reference sequence). This CDR3 has 15 residues. The junction had 10 bases not matched to a gene; V was cut back by 4 bases and J by 5 bases. As processed by the authors: Nucleated cell number was recorded as an estimate derived from reference gene primer amplification. Assay used: immunoSEQ multiplex PCR; TCRdb lists only in-frame clones, some missing. V, J and clone size were drawn from that table, and D and trimming were deduced from the DNA. The repertoire holds tens of thousands of clones, with around nine tenths as singletons. The sample taken for sequencing was peripheral blood. The TCR comes from a human donor in a cohort sampled during active COVID-19. The chain couples TRBV5-5 to TRBJ1-1; 8 bases agree with TRBD1. Here the CDR3 reads CASSLYGQGGTEAFF. The CDR3 DNA reads as TGTGCCAGCAGCCTCTACGGACAGGGTGGAACTGAAGCTTTCTTT.